This entry lists 20 T cell receptor beta chains sequenced from one sample in a study of blood T cell repertoires in COVID-19. Sequencing used immunoSEQ multiplex PCR; TCRdb keeps in-frame clones, though not all of them. The sample has some 260,000 clones, around 90% seen once. The source material was peripheral blood. These receptors originate from a woman in her 30s with acute or convalescent COVID-19.

The chain carries TRBV7-2 and TRBJ2-7; 11 bases map to TRBD2. The CDR3 totals 17 residues. Per germline, CDR1 SGHTA and CDR2 FQGNSA. The trim removed 4 bases at V and 7 bases at J, leaving 15 bases unmatched. The CDR3 is CASSSIHSGRGVREQYF. CDR3 nucleotides: TGTGCCAGCAGCTCAATTCATAGCGGGAGGGGAGTGAGGGAGCAGTACTTC.

The CDR3 loop reads CASSMSVPGQANQETQYF. The DNA for the CDR3 is TGTGCCAGCAGCATGAGTGTCCCGGGACAGGCCAACCAAGAGACCCAGTACTTC. The chain is built from TRBV6-2 or TRBV6-3 and TRBJ2-5; TRBD1 matches 8 bases. From germline, CDR1 is MNHEY and CDR2 SVGEGT. V dropped 6 bases and J dropped 0; count of bases not matched to a gene: 15. CDR3 length equals 18 residues.

The chain is built from TRBV12-5 and TRBJ2-4; D is unresolved. Trimming shortened V by 1 base and J by 7 bases, and 2 bases separated the two germline ends. The CDR3 covers 11 residues. Germline V gene sequence: CDR1 LGHNT, CDR2 FRNRAP. CDR3 amino acids: CASGLANIQYF. The DNA for the CDR3 is TGTGCTAGTGGTTTGGCGAACATTCAGTACTTC.

The V call is TRBV16, the J call TRBJ2-7; 8 bases map to TRBD2. V lost 4 bases, J lost 6 bases, and 11 bases stayed unmatched. Germline V gene sequence: CDR1 KGHSY, CDR2 FQNENV. CDR3 length equals 15 residues. This CDR3 is CASSLRASGSGEQYF. CDR3 sequence (DNA): TGTGCCAGCAGCCTCCGTGCCAGCGGGAGTGGCGAGCAGTACTTC.

The chain is built from TRBV7-9 and TRBJ2-5; 9 bases agree with TRBD1. Germline V gives CDR1 SEHNR, CDR2 FQNEAQ (reference sequence). CDR3 size: 15 residues. V was pared by 8 bases and J by 1 base, with 8 bases of the junction left unmatched. CDR3 loop: CASGRWDRVQETQYF. The CDR3 nucleotides are TGTGCCAGCGGCAGATGGGACAGGGTCCAAGAGACCCAGTACTTC. The complete variable domain, with remaining parts taken from reference TRBV7-9 and TRBJ2-5, reads DTGVSQNPRHKITKRGQNVTFRCDPISEHNRLYWYRQTLGQGPEFLTYFQNEAQLEKSRLLSDRFSAERPKGSFSTLEIQRTEQGDSAMYLCASGRWDRVQETQYFGPGTRLLVL.

This chain connects TRBV7-2 to TRBJ1-2, with TRBD1 as a possible D gene (6 bases). Trimming shortened V by 8 bases and J by 8 bases, and 12 bases separated the two germline ends. The CDR3 loop spans 11 amino acids. CDR1 SGHTA and CDR2 FQGNSA come from the germline V gene. The CDR3 protein is CASSRGRGYTF. The CDR3 DNA is TGTGCCAGCTCCAGGGGTCGAGGCTACACCTTC.

The chain links TRBV29-1 to TRBJ2-4; 8 nucleotides line up with TRBD2. Trimming took 6 bases from V and 0 from J; bases not matched to a gene: 7. This CDR3 is 15 amino acids long. Germline CDR1 is SQVTM and CDR2 is ANQGSEA. DNA of the CDR3: TGCAGCGTGGAACTAGCGGCAGTAGCCAAAAACATTCAGTACTTC. Translating it yields CSVELAAVAKNIQYF.

The chain has TRBV19 and TRBJ2-3; 8 nucleotides agree with TRBD1. V lost 0 bases and J lost 0; bases outside the gene matches: 5. Germline V gene lookup returns CDR1 LNHDA and CDR2 SQIVND (reference sequence). The CDR3 extends over 17 amino acids. The CDR3 protein is CASSIEPTGASTDTQYF. DNA of the CDR3: TGTGCCAGTAGTATAGAGCCGACAGGGGCAAGCACAGATACGCAGTATTTT.

This clone was observed once. CDR3 sequence: CASSSDWTSGYEQYF. Written as DNA, the CDR3 is TGTGCCAGCAGCTCAGACTGGACTAGCGGCTACGAGCAGTACTTC. The gene calls are TRBV7-9 and TRBJ2-7; 10 bases fit TRBD2. Germline V gene sequence: CDR1 SEHNR, CDR2 FQNEAQ (reference sequence). J was trimmed by 3 bases and V by 4 bases; bases with no gene match: 6. There are 15 residues in the CDR3.

The V call is TRBV30, the J call TRBJ2-3; 8 bases line up with TRBD1. The CDR3 has 15 residues. After removal of 2 bases from V and 4 bases from J, the junction contained 8 bases not matched to a gene. The V gene's germline CDR1 is GTSNPN and CDR2 SVGIG (reference sequence). In DNA, the CDR3 is TGTGCCTGGAGTCTCCCCGGGACAGGAGCAGATACGCAGTATTTT. It yields the protein CAWSLPGTGADTQYF.

The V and J genes are TRBV27 and TRBJ2-7; 8 positions agree with TRBD1. Germline V gene data show CDR1 as MNHEY and CDR2 as SMNVEV (reference sequence). Germline trimming cut 8 bases from V and 9 bases from J; bases unmatched to any gene: 9. The CDR3 consists of 12 residues. CDR3 residues: CASPDRELAQYF. As DNA, the CDR3 is TGTGCCAGCCCGGACAGGGAGTTAGCGCAGTACTTC.

The V and J genes are TRBV30 and TRBJ2-7; 10 nucleotides agree with TRBD2. The germline gives CDR1 GTSNPN, CDR2 SVGIG (reference sequence). The CDR3 length is 16 residues. The junction had 13 bases not matched to a gene; V was cut back by 4 bases and J by 4 bases. CDR3 DNA: TGTGCCTGGACCCTAATCATAGCGGGAGGTCGGTACGAGCAGTACTTC. Translated, it gives CAWTLIIAGGRYEQYF. The full variable domain, its missing parts supplied by reference TRBV30 and TRBJ2-7, is SQTIHQWPATLVQPVGSPLSLECTVEGTSNPNLYWYRQAAGRGLQLLFYSVGIGQISSEVPQNLSASRPQDRQFILSSKKLLLSDSGFYLCAWTLIIAGGRYEQYFGPGTRLTVT.

This rearrangement joins TRBV14 to TRBJ1-2; no definite D call. The V end was cut by 4 bases, the J end by 4 bases, with 7 bases between. Germline V CDR1 and CDR2: SGHDN, FVKESK. The CDR3 spans 12 residues. CDR3 region: CASSLDTYGYTF. The CDR3 DNA reads as TGTGCCAGCAGCCTCGACACCTATGGCTACACCTTC.

As to this clone: Other DNA sequences in this specimen translate into the identical CDR3. The rearrangement links TRBV9 to TRBJ2-3, with 14 nucleotides matching TRBD2. Germline loops: CDR1 SGDLS, CDR2 YYNGEE. J gave up 3 bases and V 2 bases, and 2 bases lay outside the gene matches. This CDR3 is 16 amino acids long. CDR3 coding DNA: TGTGCCAGCAGCGTCGGGACTAGCGGGAGTACAGATACGCAGTATTTT. Encoded protein: CASSVGTSGSTDTQYF.

This clone was seen once. CDR3 loop: CASSAQGQPQHF. The CDR3, as DNA: TGTGCCAGCAGTGCACAGGGACAGCCCCAGCATTTT. This chain joins TRBV25-1 and TRBJ1-5; TRBD1 is a possible D gene (6 bases). The CDR3 sequence is 12 residues long. Trimming removed 4 bases at V and 7 bases at J, with 8 bases between. The germline CDR1 and CDR2 sequences are MGHDK and SYGVNS.

In this sample, this clone turned up a few times. CDR3 loop: CASSKQGYDTGELFF. CDR3 DNA sequence: TGTGCCAGTAGTAAACAGGGGTACGACACCGGGGAGCTGTTTTTT. The chain has TRBV19 and TRBJ2-2; TRBD1 matches 7 bases. With 4 bases clipped from V and 3 bases from J, the junction kept 5 bases outside the gene matches. The V gene's germline CDR1 is LNHDA and CDR2 SQIVND (reference sequence). This CDR3 is 15 amino acids long. Using reference TRBV19 and TRBJ2-2 for the parts outside the CDR3, the full variable domain is DGGITQSPKYLFRKEGQNVTLSCEQNLNHDAMYWYRQDPGQGLRLIYYSQIVNDFQKGDIAEGYSVSREKKESFPLTVTSAQKNPTAFYLCASSKQGYDTGELFFGEGSRLTVL.

This clone was recorded only once. The chain links TRBV5-8 to TRBJ2-5, with 7 bases identical to TRBD1. The CDR3 runs to 15 residues. The ends lost 4 bases at V and 2 bases at J; junction bases unmatched: 8. Germline V gives CDR1 SGHTS, CDR2 YDEGEE. The DNA for the CDR3 is TGTGCCAGCAGCCCGGGACAGAATATACAAGAGACCCAGTACTTC. Amino acids: CASSPGQNIQETQYF.

The chain is built from TRBV30 and TRBJ1-2, with 7 positions matching TRBD1. The CDR3 length is 16 residues. V gave up 3 bases and J gave up 1 base; unmatched junction bases: 11. Germline V gene lookup returns CDR1 GTSNPN and CDR2 SVGIG (reference sequence). The CDR3 DNA is TGTGCCTGGAGCGCCCCGGGACAGCGATATAACTATGGCTACACCTTC. Amino acid sequence: CAWSAPGQRYNYGYTF.

This chain uses TRBV5-6 with TRBJ2-7; the match to TRBD1 covers 7 bases. The CDR3 is 14 residues long. The trim removed 4 bases at V and 1 base at J, leaving 5 bases unmatched. Per the germline V gene, CDR1 is SGHDT and CDR2 is YYEEEE. The CDR3 region is CASSPGTASYEQYF. CDR3 DNA: TGTGCCAGCAGCCCCGGGACAGCTTCCTACGAGCAGTACTTC.

The gene calls are TRBV21-1 and TRBJ1-6; the DNA was not compared with TRBD1, the D call given in the table. TRBV21-1 is reported as a pseudogene. The CDR3 extends over 11 amino acids. In DNA, the CDR3 is TGTGCCAGCCTGGCCCCCTCACCCCTCCACTTT. This codes for CASLAPSPLHF.